This T cell receptor beta chain is from a study of blood T cell repertoires in COVID-19. Germline values: CDR1 LGHDT, CDR2 YNNKEL (reference sequence). The CDR3 spans 14 residues. The V end lost 3 bases, the J end lost 7 bases, and 13 bases lay between the germline ends. Study processing details: Estimates of nucleated cell counts were drawn from the amplification of reference gene primers. The protocol was immunoSEQ multiplex PCR, while the TCRdb copy is restricted to in-frame clones and leaves out a portion. D and trimming were read from the DNA, whereas the V and J calls and clone size are those reported in that table. The sample gives roughly 180,000 clones, over 80% of which show up once; 5.5% to 8% is in the top ten.

The genes are TRBV3-1 (or the pseudogene TRBV3-2) and TRBJ1-5; perhaps TRBD1 as D (6 bases). The material sequenced was peripheral blood. This sequence originates from a woman in her forties with COVID-19, enrolled during active disease. The CDR3 DNA sequence: TGTGCCAGCAGCCATACGACAGGCCGACAGCCCCAGCATTTT. The encoded protein is CASSHTTGRQPQHF.